The entry that follows covers one T cell receptor (beta chain) sequence. The data are from a study of cytomegalovirus exposure and HLA in healthy donors. The germline V gene encodes CDR1 SEHNR and CDR2 FQNEAQ (reference sequence). Between the trimmed V and J ends, which lost 5 bases and 7 bases, there was a span of 9 bases. The CDR3 has 12 residues. Sequencing used immunoSEQ multiplex PCR; TCRdb keeps in-frame clones, though not all of them. The sample yields about 330,000 clones, about nine tenths seen once. The TCR sequence derives from a woman aged 25 to 39 in good health and CMV-seropositive. J is TRBJ1-5 and V is TRBV7-9; no reliable D call. The sequenced sample consisted of PBMCs. CDR3 amino acids: CASSRGGQPQHF. The CDR3 DNA sequence: TGTGCCAGCAGCCGCGGAGGGCAGCCCCAGCATTTT.